The 9 T cell receptor beta chains below were found in one sample sequenced in a study of cytotoxic CD8 clonotypes in ibrutinib-treated CLL. Repertoires were generated with immunoSEQ multiplex PCR, while TCRdb's copy carries only in-frame clones and drops some. The sample holds approximately 100,000 clones, around 73% seen once. Sequencing was performed on PBMCs, taken after 12 months of ibrutinib treatment. Receptors originate from a human donor with chronic lymphocytic leukemia.

This rearrangement joins TRBV9 to TRBJ1-6; the D is unclear. With 4 bases removed from V and 4 bases from J, the gap between germline ends came to 12 bases. Germline CDR1 reads SGDLS; CDR2 reads YYNGEE. The CDR3 runs to 15 residues. CDR3 sequence reads: CASSTAPGYNSPLHF. DNA for the CDR3: TGTGCCAGCAGCACCGCTCCGGGGTATAATTCACCCCTCCACTTT.

This clone was detected only a few times. This chain connects TRBV30 to TRBJ1-1, with a tentative D call TRBD1 (5 bases). V lost 5 bases and J 5 bases, leaving 21 bases between the germline ends. Per germline, CDR1 GTSNPN and CDR2 SVGIG (reference sequence). The CDR3 totals 15 residues. CDR3 in DNA: TGTGCCTGGGACCGCATCTTTGGGGCCGGGACTGAAGCTTTCTTT. Translation: CAWDRIFGAGTEAFF.

The chain combines TRBV6-1 with TRBJ2-5; 7 bases agree with TRBD2. The germline CDR1 and CDR2 sequences are MNHNS and SASEGT. This CDR3 spans 15 amino acids. V lost 8 bases, J lost 1 base, and 10 bases stayed unmatched. CDR3 in DNA: TGTGCCAGCTCGAGCGATCGGGGGGTCCAAGAGACCCAGTACTTC. Its protein product is CASSSDRGVQETQYF.

This chain joins TRBV6-4 and TRBJ2-1; no clear D. The ends were cut back, 5 bases at V and 2 bases at J, with 1 base in the middle. CDR1 and CDR2 from the germline V gene are MRHNA and SNTAGT. The CDR3 loop spans 11 amino acids. The CDR3 nucleotides are TGTGCCAGCAGTACCTACAATGAGCAGTTCTTC. Its protein product is CASSTYNEQFF.

The chain couples TRBV7-2 to TRBJ1-2, with D hard to call. In germline, CDR1 is SGHTA, CDR2 FQGNSA. The CDR3 runs 13 residues. V was shortened by 3 bases and J by 6 bases, with 11 bases between the two germline ends. As DNA, the CDR3 is TGTGCCAGCAGCTTCGGGGAGGTGGATGGCTACACCTTC. The encoded protein is CASSFGEVDGYTF.

The rearrangement joins TRBV6-1 to TRBJ1-4, with D possibly TRBD1 on 5 matching bases. In germline, CDR1 is MNHNS, CDR2 SASEGT. This CDR3 has 14 residues. Trimming removed 8 bases at V and 7 bases at J, with 17 bases between. The CDR3 nucleotides read TGTGCCAGCTTACGGGGGGGTTTTGGTGAAAAACTGTTTTTT. It specifies CASLRGGFGEKLFF.

This rearrangement joins TRBV28 to TRBJ2-7, with D uncertain. The CDR3 length is 15 residues. Germline V gives CDR1 MDHEN, CDR2 SYDVKM. Trimming removed 10 bases at V and 3 bases at J, with 22 bases between. This CDR3 is CATQQRIDEIYEQYF. The CDR3 nucleotides read TGTGCCACCCAGCAACGGATAGACGAGATCTACGAGCAGTACTTC.

The J gene is TRBJ2-7, the V gene TRBV28, with D perhaps TRBD1 or TRBD2 (5 bases each). Germline loops: CDR1 MDHEN, CDR2 SYDVKM. This CDR3 comprises 14 residues. V was clipped by 4 bases and J by 2 bases, with 12 bases between them. Here the CDR3 DNA reads TGTGCCAGCAGTTCGGGGCCCATCCCCTACGAGCAGTACTTC. This encodes CASSSGPIPYEQYF.

This chain links TRBV4-2 with TRBJ2-1; perhaps TRBD1 as D (6 bases). Germline CDR1 LGHNA, CDR2 YNFKEQ. Deletions cut 5 bases from V and 5 bases from J, with 19 bases between. CDR3 length: 16 amino acids. The CDR3 loop is CASSDNRQVPHNEQFF. DNA for the CDR3: TGTGCCAGCAGCGACAATCGACAGGTACCTCACAATGAGCAGTTCTTC.